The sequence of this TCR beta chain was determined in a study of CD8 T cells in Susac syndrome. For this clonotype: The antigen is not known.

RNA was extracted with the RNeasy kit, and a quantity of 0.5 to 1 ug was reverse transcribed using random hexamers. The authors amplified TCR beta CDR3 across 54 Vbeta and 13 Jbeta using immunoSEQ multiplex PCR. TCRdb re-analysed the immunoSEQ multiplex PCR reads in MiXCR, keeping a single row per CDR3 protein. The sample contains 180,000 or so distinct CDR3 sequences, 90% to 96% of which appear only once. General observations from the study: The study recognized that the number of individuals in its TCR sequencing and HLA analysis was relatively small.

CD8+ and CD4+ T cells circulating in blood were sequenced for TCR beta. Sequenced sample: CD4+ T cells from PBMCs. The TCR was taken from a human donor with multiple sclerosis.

The CDR3, as DNA: TGCAGCGTTGAAGAAAAGGGCGCGAACACCGGGGAGCTGTTTTTT. This gives the protein CSVEEKGANTGELFF. The chain has TRBV29-1 and TRBJ2-2, with D unresolved. Deletions cut 0 bases from V and 0 bases from J, with 8 bases between. The CDR3 is 15 residues long. Germline CDR1 is SQVTM and CDR2 is ANQGSEA.